This is a list of T cell receptor beta chains from one sample in a study of cytomegalovirus exposure and HLA in healthy donors. The method was immunoSEQ multiplex PCR; TCRdb's version includes in-frame clones alone and lacks a portion of them. The sample lists a few hundred thousand clones, roughly 89% seen once, with about 2.3% in the top ten. Sequencing was done on a sample of PBMCs. These receptors all stem from a woman between 18 and 30 years old in good health and CMV-seronegative. CDR3s include the opening cysteine and the closing phenylalanine or tryptophan. The D gene is left open where the match is weak. The size of a clone is reported for some rows only, either as once, few or many, or as a class for expanded clones.

D gene	V gene	J gene	clone size	CDR3 length	CDR3 protein	CDR3 DNA
.	TRBV10-3	TRBJ1-6	.	15	CAISEWSSYNSPLHF	TGTGCCATCAGTGAATGGAGCTCCTATAATTCACCCCTCCACTTT
.	TRBV19	TRBJ1-1	.	13	CASSDRGNTEAFF	TGTGCCAGTAGCGATCGGGGGAACACTGAAGCTTTCTTT
.	TRBV5-4	TRBJ2-2	.	13	CASTPYSTGELFF	TGTGCCAGCACCCCATACAGTACCGGGGAGCTGTTTTTT
TRBD1	TRBV19	TRBJ1-2	.	15	CASIPGTGGDSGYTF	TGTGCCAGTATCCCAGGGACAGGGGGGGATAGTGGCTACACCTTC
.	TRBV5-4	TRBJ2-3	.	14	CASSVSGSTDTQYF	TGTGCCAGCAGCGTAAGCGGGAGCACAGATACGCAGTATTTT
TRBD1	TRBV30	TRBJ1-2	.	13	CACGIRDRHGYTF	TGTGCCTGTGGAATTAGGGACAGACATGGCTACACCTTC
.	TRBV30	TRBJ2-2	.	18	CAGLRRDSRLSGTGELFF	TGTGCCGGCCTCCGCCGGGACTCCAGACTTTCGGGGACCGGGGAGCTGTTTTTT
TRBD1	TRBV2	TRBJ2-7	.	13	CASRTGGAHEQYF	TGTGCCAGCAGGACAGGGGGCGCCCACGAGCAGTACTTC
TRBD2	TRBV19	TRBJ2-5	.	15	CASSVGLGFSETQYF	TGTGCCAGTAGTGTTGGACTAGGCTTTTCGGAGACCCAGTACTTC
.	TRBV14	TRBJ1-1	.	13	CASSPTVNTEAFF	TGTGCCAGCAGCCCGACAGTGAACACTGAAGCTTTCTTT
TRBD1	TRBV7-9	TRBJ1-1	.	16	CASSSLTGGVARQAFF	TGTGCCAGCAGCTCCTTAACAGGGGGGGTTGCTCGACAAGCTTTCTTT
.	TRBV30	TRBJ1-3	.	11	CAWSPGNTIYF	TGTGCCTGGAGTCCGGGAAACACCATATATTTT
TRBD2	TRBV6-6	TRBJ2-7	.	13	CASTPGLAYEQYF	TGTGCCAGCACCCCGGGACTAGCGTACGAGCAGTACTTC
.	TRBV10-3	TRBJ1-1	once	14	CAITSGVANTEAFF	TGTGCCATCACCTCCGGCGTAGCGAACACTGAAGCTTTCTTT
.	TRBV7-9	TRBJ1-4	.	17	CSSSWPGGALTNEKLFF	TGTTCCAGCAGCTGGCCCGGGGGGGCTCTAACTAATGAAAAACTGTTTTTT
.	TRBV15	TRBJ2-7	.	16	CATSSGPGSQSYEQYF	TGTGCCACCAGCAGCGGCCCCGGGTCCCAAAGCTACGAGCAGTACTTC
.	TRBV7-9	TRBJ2-2	.	15	CASSHRTANTGELFF	TGTGCCAGCAGCCATCGGACAGCGAACACCGGGGAGCTGTTTTTT
TRBD2	TRBV2	TRBJ2-2	.	15	CASSPWGLAGGELFF	TGTGCCAGCAGTCCTTGGGGACTAGCGGGCGGGGAGCTGTTTTTT
.	TRBV14	TRBJ2-5	.	15	CASSQRGGRQETQYF	TGTGCCAGCAGCCAGAGGGGGGGCCGACAAGAGACCCAGTACTTC
TRBD1	TRBV27	TRBJ2-7	.	14	CASSFGTGGYEQYF	TGTGCCAGCAGTTTTGGGACAGGGGGCTACGAGCAGTACTTC
TRBD1	TRBV7-2	TRBJ2-3	once	16	CASSQSPQGWTDTQYF	TGTGCCAGCAGCCAATCCCCACAGGGGTGGACAGATACGCAGTATTTT
.	TRBV9	TRBJ1-5	.	14	CASSVSRENQPQHF	TGTGCCAGCAGCGTAAGCCGGGAGAATCAGCCCCAGCATTTT
TRBD1	TRBV9	TRBJ2-1	.	14	CASSGMTGLNEQFF	TGTGCCAGCAGCGGGATGACAGGGTTGAATGAGCAGTTCTTC
.	TRBV5-1	TRBJ2-7	.	15	CASSLAEAGTYEQYF	TGCGCCAGCAGCTTGGCCGAGGCGGGGACCTACGAGCAGTACTTC